The present T cell receptor (beta chain) was sequenced within a study of blood T cell repertoires in COVID-19. Study details: PBMCs, B-cell-depleted T cells, or T cells provided the cDNA or gDNA that made up the material.

As processed by the authors: Amplification of reference gene primers was used by the study to estimate nucleated cell counts. TCRdb's table, derived via immunoSEQ multiplex PCR, lists solely in-frame clones and lacks some. V and J calls plus clone size are reproduced from that table; the DNA served to infer D and trimming. In the table there are roughly 180,000 clones, about three quarters of which are singletons. This CDR3 spans 13 amino acids. From germline, CDR1 is LNHDA and CDR2 SQIVND (reference sequence). Trimming left V 5 bases short and J 3 bases short, with 10 bases between. The source material was peripheral blood. V is TRBV19 and J is TRBJ2-5; no reliable D call. This sequence was found in a woman in her fifties or sixties with active or convalescent COVID-19. As DNA, the CDR3 is TGTGCCAGTAGTGCAACTTCGAAAGAGACCCAGTACTTC. Residues: CASSATSKETQYF.